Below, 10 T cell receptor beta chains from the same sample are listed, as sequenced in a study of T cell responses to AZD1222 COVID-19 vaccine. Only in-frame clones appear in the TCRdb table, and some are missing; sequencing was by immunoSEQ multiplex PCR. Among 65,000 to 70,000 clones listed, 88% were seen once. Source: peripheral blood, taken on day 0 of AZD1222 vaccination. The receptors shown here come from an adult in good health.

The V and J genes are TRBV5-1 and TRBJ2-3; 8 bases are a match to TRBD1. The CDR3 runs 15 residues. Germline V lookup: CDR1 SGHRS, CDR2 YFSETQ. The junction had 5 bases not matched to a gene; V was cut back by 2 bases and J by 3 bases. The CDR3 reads CASSLRTGITDTQYF. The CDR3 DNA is TGCGCCAGCAGCTTACGGACAGGGATTACAGATACGCAGTATTTT.

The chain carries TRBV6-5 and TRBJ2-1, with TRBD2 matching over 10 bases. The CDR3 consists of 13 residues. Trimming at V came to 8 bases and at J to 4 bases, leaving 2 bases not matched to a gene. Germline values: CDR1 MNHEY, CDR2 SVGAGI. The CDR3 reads CASVAGGYNEQFF. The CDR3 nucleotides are TGTGCCAGCGTAGCGGGAGGTTACAATGAGCAGTTCTTC.

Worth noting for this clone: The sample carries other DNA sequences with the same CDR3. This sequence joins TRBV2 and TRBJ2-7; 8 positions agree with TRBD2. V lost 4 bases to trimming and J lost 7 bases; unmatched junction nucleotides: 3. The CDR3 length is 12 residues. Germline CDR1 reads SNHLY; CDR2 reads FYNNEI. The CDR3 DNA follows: TGTGCCAGCAGTGGGACTAGCCGGGAGCAGTACTTC. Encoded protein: CASSGTSREQYF.

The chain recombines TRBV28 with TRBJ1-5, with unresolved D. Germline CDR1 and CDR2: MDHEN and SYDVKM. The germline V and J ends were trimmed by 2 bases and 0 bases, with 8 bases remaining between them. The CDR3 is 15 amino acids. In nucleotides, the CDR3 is TGTGCCAGCAGTTTAGTACGGGATAGCAATCAGCCCCAGCATTTT. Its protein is CASSLVRDSNQPQHF.

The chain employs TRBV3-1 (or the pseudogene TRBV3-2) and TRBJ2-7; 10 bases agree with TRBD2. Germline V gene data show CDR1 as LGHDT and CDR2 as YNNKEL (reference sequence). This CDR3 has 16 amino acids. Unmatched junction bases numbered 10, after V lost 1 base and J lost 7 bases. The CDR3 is CASSQVGGAGGKEQYF. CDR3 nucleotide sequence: TGTGCCAGCAGCCAAGTCGGCGGAGCGGGAGGGAAAGAGCAGTACTTC.

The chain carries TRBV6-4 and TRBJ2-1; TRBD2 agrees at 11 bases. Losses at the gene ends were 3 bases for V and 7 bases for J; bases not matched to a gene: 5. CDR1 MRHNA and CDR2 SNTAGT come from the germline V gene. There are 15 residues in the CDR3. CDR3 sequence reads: CASSEGLAETNEQFF. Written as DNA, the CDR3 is TGTGCCAGCAGTGAGGGACTAGCGGAGACTAATGAGCAGTTCTTC.

Here the CDR3 reads CASSLESASNQPQHF. CDR3 DNA: TGTGCCAGCAGTTTGGAGTCGGCTAGCAATCAGCCCCAGCATTTT. The chain employs TRBV28 and TRBJ1-5; D not certain. V gave up 3 bases and J gave up 0 bases, with 9 bases separating them. This CDR3 spans 15 amino acids. Germline V gives CDR1 MDHEN, CDR2 SYDVKM.

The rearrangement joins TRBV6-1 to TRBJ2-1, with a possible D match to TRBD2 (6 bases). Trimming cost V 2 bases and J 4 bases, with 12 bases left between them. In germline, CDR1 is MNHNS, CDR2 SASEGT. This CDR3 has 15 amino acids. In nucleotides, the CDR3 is TGTGCCAGCAGTGAATTTGGGGGAGGTTACAATGAGCAGTTCTTC. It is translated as CASSEFGGGYNEQFF.

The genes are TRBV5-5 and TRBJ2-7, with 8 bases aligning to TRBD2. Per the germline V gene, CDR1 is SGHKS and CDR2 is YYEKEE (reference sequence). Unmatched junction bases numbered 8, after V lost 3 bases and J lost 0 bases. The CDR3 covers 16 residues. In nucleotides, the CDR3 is TGTGCCAGCAGCTGGACGGCTAGCGGGCACTCCTACGAGCAGTACTTC. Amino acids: CASSWTASGHSYEQYF.

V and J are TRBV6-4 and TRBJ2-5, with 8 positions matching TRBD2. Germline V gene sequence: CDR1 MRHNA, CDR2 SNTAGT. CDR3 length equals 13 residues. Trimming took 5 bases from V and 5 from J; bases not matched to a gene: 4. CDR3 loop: CASSKTSEETQYF. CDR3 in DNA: TGTGCCAGCAGTAAGACTAGCGAGGAGACCCAGTACTTC.